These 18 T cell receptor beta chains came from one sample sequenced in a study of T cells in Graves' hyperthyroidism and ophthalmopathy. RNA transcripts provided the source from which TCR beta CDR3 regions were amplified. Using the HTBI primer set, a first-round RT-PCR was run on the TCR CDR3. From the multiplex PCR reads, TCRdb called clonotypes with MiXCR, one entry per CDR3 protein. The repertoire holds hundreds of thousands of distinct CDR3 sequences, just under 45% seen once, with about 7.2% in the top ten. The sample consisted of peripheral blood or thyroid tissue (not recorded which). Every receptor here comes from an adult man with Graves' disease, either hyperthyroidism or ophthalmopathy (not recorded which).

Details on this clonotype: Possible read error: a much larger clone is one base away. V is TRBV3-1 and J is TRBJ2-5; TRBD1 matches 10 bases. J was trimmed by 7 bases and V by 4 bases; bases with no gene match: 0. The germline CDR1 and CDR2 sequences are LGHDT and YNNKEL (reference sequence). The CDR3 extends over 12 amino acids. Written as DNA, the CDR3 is TGTGCCAGCAGCCGGACAGGGGGGACCCAGTACTTC. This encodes CASSRTGGTQYF.

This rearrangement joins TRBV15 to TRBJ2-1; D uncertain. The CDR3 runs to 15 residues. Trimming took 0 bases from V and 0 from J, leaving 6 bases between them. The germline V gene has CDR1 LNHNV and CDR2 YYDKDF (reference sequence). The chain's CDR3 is CATSRDRGSYNEQFF. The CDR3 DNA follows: TGTGCCACCAGCAGAGACAGAGGCTCCTACAATGAGCAGTTCTTC. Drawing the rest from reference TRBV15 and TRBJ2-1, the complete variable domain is DAMVIQNPRYQVTQFGKPVTLSCSQTLNHNVMYWYQQKSSQAPKLLFHYYDKDFNNEADTPDNFQSRRPNTSFCFLDIRSPGLGDTAMYLCATSRDRGSYNEQFFGPGTRLTVL.

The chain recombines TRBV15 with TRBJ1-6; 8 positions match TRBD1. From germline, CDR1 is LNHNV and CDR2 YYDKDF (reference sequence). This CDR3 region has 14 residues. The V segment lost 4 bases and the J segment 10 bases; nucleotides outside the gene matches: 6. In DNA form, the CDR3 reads TGTGCCACCAGCACAGGGGGCATAGGGTCACCCCTCCACTTT. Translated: CATSTGGIGSPLHF. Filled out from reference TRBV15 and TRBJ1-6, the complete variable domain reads DAMVIQNPRYQVTQFGKPVTLSCSQTLNHNVMYWYQQKSSQAPKLLFHYYDKDFNNEADTPDNFQSRRPNTSFCFLDIRSPGLGDTAMYLCATSTGGIGSPLHFGNGTRLTVT.

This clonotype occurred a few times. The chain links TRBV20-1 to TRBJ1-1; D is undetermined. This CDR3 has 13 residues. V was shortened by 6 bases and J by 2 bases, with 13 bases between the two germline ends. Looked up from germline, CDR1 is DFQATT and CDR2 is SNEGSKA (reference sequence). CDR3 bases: TGCAGTGCGGGGAGCATAGTAAACACTGAAGCTTTCTTT. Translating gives CSAGSIVNTEAFF.

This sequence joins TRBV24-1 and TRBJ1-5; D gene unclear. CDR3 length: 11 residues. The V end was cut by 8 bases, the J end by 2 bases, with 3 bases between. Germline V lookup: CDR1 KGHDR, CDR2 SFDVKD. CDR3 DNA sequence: TGTGCCACCATGGGCAATCAGCCCCAGCATTTT. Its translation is CATMGNQPQHF.

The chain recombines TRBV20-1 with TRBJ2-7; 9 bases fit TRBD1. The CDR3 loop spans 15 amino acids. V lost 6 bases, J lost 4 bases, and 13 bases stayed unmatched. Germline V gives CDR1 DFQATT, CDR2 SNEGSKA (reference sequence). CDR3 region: CSAMQTGDRVYEQYF. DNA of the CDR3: TGCAGTGCCATGCAAACCGGGGACAGGGTATACGAGCAGTACTTC.

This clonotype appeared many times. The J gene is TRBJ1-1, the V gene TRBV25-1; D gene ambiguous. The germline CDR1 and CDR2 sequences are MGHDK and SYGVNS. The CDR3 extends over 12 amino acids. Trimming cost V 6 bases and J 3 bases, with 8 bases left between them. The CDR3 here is CASRNRYTEAFF. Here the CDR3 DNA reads TGTGCCAGCAGAAACAGATACACTGAAGCTTTCTTT. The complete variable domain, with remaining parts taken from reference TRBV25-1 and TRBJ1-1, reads EADIYQTPRYLVIGTGKKITLECSQTMGHDKMYWYQQDPGMELHLIHYSYGVNSTEKGDLSSESTVSRIRTEHFPLTLESARPSHTSQYLCASRNRYTEAFFGQGTRLTVV.

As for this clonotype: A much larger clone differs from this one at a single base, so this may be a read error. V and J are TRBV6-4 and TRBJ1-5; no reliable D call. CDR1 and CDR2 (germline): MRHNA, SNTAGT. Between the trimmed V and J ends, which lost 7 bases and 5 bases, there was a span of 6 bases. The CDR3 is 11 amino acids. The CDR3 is CASIWDQPQHF. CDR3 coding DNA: TGTGCCAGCATTTGGGATCAGCCCCAGCATTTT.

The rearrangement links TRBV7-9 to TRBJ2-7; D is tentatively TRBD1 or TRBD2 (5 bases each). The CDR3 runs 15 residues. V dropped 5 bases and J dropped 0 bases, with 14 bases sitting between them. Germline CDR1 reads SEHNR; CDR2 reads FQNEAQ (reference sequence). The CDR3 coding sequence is TGTGCCAGCAGCCGCCCCGGGGACGACTCCTACGAGCAGTACTTC. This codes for CASSRPGDDSYEQYF.

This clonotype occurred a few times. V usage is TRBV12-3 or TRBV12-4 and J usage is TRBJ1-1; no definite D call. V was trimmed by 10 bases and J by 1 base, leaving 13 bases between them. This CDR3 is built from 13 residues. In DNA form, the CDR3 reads TGTGCCACCCTAGAGCGCCCGAACACTGAAGCTTTCTTT. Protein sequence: CATLERPNTEAFF.

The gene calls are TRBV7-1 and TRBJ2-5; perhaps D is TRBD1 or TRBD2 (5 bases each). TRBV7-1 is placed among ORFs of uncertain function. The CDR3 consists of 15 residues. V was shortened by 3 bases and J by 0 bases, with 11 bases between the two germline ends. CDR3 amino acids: CASSSGRRYQETQYF. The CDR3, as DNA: TGTGCCAGCAGCTCGGGACGGCGGTACCAAGAGACCCAGTACTTC.

The CDR3 spells CASSYAYWCGQPQHF. The DNA of the CDR3 is TGTGCCAGCAGTTACGCGTACTGGTGCGGTCAGCCCCAGCATTTT. This sequence joins TRBV6-8 and TRBJ1-5; D is uncertain. This CDR3 has 15 amino acids. The V gene's germline CDR1 is MNHGY and CDR2 SAAAGT. V was clipped by 2 bases and J by 6 bases, with 14 bases between them.

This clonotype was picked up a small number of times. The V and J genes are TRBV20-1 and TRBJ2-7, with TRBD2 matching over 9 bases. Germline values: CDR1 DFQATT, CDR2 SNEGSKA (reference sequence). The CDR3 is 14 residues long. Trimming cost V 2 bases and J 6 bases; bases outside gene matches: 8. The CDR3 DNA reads TGCAGTGCTAGACACGGGACTAGCCTTGCCGAGCAGTACTTC. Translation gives CSARHGTSLAEQYF.

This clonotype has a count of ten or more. CDR3 coding DNA: TGTGCCAGCAGTGAACGGGCAGGCAGCACTGAAGCTTTCTTT. This sequence encodes CASSERAGSTEAFF. The chain is built from TRBV2 and TRBJ1-1; no reliable D call. The germline gives CDR1 SNHLY, CDR2 FYNNEI. With 2 bases removed from V and 4 bases from J, the gap between germline ends came to 11 bases. CDR3 size: 14 residues.

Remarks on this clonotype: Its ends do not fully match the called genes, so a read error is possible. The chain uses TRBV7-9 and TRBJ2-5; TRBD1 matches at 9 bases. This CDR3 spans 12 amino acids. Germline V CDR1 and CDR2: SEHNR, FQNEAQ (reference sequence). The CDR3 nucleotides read TGTGCCAGCAGCCTCGTCGGACAGGGGCAATTCTTC. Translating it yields CASSLVGQGQFF.

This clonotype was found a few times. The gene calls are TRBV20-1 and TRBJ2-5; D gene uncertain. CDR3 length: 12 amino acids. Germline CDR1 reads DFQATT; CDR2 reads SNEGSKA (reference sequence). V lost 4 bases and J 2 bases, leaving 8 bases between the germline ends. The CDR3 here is CSAKTLQETQYF. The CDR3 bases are TGCAGTGCTAAGACACTTCAAGAGACCCAGTACTTC.

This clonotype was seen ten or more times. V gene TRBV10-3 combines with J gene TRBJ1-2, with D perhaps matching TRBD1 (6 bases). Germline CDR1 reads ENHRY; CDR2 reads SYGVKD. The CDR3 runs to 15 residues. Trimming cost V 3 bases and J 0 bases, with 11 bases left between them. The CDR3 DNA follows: TGTGCCATCAGTGAACAGGGCAATCCTAACTATGGCTACACCTTC. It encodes CAISEQGNPNYGYTF.

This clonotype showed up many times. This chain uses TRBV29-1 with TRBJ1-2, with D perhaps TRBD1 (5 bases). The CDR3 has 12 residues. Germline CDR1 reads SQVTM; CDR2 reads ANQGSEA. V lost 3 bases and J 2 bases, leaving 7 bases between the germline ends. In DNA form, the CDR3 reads TGCAGCGTTGAGGGGCCGAACTATGGCTACACCTTC. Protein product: CSVEGPNYGYTF.